The clone carrying this T cell receptor beta chain showed up many times. This record belongs to a study of blood T cells in healthy people across ages. The CDR3 loop spans 14 amino acids. From germline, CDR1 is SGHRS and CDR2 YFSETQ. V was clipped by 4 bases and J by 8 bases, with 16 bases between them. A second 7 to 11 cycle PCR used barcoded and J-beta primers. TCRdb called the 5' RACE reads again in MiXCR, with one record for every CDR3 protein. The table has 1.5 million to 2 million distinct CDR3 sequences, around 40% seen once. The sequence came from a human donor in good health. This chain links TRBV5-1 with TRBJ2-1, with a possible D match to TRBD2 (6 bases). Sequencing input: blood. The CDR3 loop reads CASSRQPGADEQFF. In DNA form, the CDR3 reads TGCGCCAGCAGCCGCCAGCCGGGAGCGGATGAGCAGTTCTTC.